The T cell receptor (beta chain) described here comes from a study of response to subunit inactivated influenza vaccine. One entry per CDR3 protein results from TCRdb running MiXCR on the RT-PCR reads. Among approximately 680,000 distinct CDR3 sequences listed, 15% to 18% were seen once. This CDR3 region has 15 residues. Germline CDR1 is MDHEN and CDR2 is SYDVKM. Trimming at V came to 3 bases and at J to 6 bases, leaving 4 bases not matched to a gene. General study results and limits: Authors suggested few new T cells are recruited by each seasonal influenza vaccination.

Concerning this clonotype: Its cognate antigen is unknown.

The origin of this receptor is a man between 45 and 60 years old who received an inactivated influenza vaccine. Here the sequenced sample was PBMCs from blood, taken roughly 13 days after vaccination. The V and J genes are TRBV28 and TRBJ2-4; 11 bases match TRBD1. The CDR3 DNA follows: TGTGCCAGCAGTTTCGGGACAGGGGGTGTAAACATTCAGTACTTC. Amino acids: CASSFGTGGVNIQYF.